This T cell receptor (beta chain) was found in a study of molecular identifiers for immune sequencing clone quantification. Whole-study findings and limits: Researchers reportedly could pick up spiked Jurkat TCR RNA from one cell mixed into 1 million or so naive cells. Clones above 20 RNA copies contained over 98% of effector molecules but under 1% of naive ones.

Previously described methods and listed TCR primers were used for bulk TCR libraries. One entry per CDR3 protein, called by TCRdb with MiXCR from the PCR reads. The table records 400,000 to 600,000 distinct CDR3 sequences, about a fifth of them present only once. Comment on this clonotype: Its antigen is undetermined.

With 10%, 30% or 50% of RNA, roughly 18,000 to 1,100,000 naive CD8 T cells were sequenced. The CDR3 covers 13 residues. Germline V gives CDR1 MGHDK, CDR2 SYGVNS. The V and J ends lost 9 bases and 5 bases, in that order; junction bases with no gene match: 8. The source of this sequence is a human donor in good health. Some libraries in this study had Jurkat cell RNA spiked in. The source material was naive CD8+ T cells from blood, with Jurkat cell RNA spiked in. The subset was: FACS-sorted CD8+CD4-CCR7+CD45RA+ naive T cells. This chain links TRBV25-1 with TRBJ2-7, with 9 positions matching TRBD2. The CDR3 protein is CASDFSGSNEQYF. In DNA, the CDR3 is TGTGCCAGTGACTTTAGCGGGAGTAACGAGCAGTACTTC.